The entry that follows covers one TCR beta chain sequence. The antigen remains undetermined. The second PCR ran roughly 6 to 11 cycles with a sample-barcoded 5' primer and J-beta primers. Each cDNA molecule was tagged by a template-switch adaptor with 12 random nucleotides. TCRdb independently ran MiXCR on the 5' RACE reads; one entry per CDR3 protein. There are under 1,000,000 distinct CDR3 sequences in the sample; 36% occur only once, and 10% to 15% lies in the top ten. The data were obtained in a study of blood T cells in healthy people across ages. General study points: Researchers report that TCR beta diversity correlated strongly with naive T cell percentage.

The CDR3 sequence is 14 residues long. Trimming cost V 4 bases and J 1 base, with 13 bases left between them. The germline V gene encodes CDR1 DFQATT and CDR2 SNEGSKA (reference sequence). Sequenced material: blood. The V gene is TRBV20-1, the J gene TRBJ1-1; D unresolved. This TCR was recovered from a man aged 18-30 years in good health. CDR3: CSAMRHLENTEAFF. DNA of the CDR3: TGCAGTGCTATGCGACACTTAGAGAACACTGAAGCTTTCTTT.